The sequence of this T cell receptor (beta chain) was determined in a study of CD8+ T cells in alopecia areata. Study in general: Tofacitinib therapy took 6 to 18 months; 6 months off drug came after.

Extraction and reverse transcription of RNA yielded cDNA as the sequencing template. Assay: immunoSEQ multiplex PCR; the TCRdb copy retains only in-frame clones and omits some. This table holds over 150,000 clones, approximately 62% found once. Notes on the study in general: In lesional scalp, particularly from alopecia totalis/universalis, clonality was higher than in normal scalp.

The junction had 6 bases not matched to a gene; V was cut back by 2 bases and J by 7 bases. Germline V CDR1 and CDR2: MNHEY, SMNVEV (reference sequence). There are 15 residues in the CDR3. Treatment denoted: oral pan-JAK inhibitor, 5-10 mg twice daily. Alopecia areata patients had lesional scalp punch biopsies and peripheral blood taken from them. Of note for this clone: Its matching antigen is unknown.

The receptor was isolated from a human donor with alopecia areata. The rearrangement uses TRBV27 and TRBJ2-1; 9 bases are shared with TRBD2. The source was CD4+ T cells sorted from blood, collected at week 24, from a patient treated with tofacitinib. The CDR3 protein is CASSLAGGPRNEQFF. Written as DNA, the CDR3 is TGTGCCAGCAGTTTAGCGGGGGGGCCTCGGAATGAGCAGTTCTTC.